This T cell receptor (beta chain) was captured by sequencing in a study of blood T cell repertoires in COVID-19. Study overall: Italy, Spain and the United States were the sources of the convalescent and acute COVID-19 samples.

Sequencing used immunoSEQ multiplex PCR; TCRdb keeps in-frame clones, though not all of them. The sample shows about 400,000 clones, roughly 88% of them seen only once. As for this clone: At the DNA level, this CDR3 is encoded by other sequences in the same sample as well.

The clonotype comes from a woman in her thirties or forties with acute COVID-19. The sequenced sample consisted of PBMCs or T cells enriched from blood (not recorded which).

CDR3 DNA: TGTGCCAGCAGCAGACAGGGGGCACCCTACGAGCAGTACTTC. Protein sequence: CASSRQGAPYEQYF. V usage is TRBV2 and J usage is TRBJ2-7; TRBD1 agrees at 10 bases. This CDR3 spans 14 amino acids. The J segment lost 2 bases and the V segment lost 6 bases, leaving 4 bases of the junction unmatched. Germline V CDR1 and CDR2: SNHLY, FYNNEI.